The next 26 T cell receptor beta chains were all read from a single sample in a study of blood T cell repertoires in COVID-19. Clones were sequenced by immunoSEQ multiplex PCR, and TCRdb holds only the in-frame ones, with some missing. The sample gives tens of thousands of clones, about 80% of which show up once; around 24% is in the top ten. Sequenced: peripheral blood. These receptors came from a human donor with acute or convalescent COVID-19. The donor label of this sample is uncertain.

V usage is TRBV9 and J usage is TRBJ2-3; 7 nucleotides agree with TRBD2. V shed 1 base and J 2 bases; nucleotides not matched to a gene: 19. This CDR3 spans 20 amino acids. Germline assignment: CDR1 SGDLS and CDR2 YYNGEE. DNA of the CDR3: TGTGCCAGCAGCGTAAGTGGGGGACGCTGGAGCGGGGCTAACACAGATACGCAGTATTTT. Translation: CASSVSGGRWSGANTDTQYF.

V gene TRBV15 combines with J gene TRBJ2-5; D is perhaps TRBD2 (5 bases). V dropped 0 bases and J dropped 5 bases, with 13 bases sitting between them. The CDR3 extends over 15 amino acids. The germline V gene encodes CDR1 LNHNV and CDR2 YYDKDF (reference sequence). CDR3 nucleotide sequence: TGTGCCACCAGCAGAGATTGGGGAGTTGGGGAGACCCAGTACTTC. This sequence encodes CATSRDWGVGETQYF.

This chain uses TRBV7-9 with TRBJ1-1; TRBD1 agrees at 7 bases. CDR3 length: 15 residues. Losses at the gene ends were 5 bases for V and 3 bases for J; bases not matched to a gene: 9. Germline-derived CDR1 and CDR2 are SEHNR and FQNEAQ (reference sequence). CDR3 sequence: CASSLPQGVHTEAFF. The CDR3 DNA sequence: TGTGCCAGCAGCCTACCCCAGGGGGTGCACACTGAAGCTTTCTTT.

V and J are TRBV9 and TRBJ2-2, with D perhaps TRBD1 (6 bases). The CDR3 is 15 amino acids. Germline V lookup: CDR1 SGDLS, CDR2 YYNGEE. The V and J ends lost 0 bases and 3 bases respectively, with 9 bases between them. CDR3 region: CASSVGTGYTGELFF. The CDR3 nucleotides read TGTGCCAGCAGCGTAGGCACAGGGTACACCGGGGAGCTGTTTTTT.

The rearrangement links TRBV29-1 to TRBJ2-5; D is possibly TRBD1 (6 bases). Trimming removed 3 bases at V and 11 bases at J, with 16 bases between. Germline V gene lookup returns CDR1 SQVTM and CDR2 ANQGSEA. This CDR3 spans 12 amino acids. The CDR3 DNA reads TGCAGCGTTGAGGGACATGGGGTGCCGCAGTACTTC. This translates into CSVEGHGVPQYF.

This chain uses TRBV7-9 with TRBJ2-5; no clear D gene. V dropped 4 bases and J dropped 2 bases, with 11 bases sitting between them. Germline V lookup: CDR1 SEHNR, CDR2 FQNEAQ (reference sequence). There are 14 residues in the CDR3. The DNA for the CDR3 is TGTGCCAGCAGCTCAGCGAGACAACAAGAGACCCAGTACTTC. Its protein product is CASSSARQQETQYF.

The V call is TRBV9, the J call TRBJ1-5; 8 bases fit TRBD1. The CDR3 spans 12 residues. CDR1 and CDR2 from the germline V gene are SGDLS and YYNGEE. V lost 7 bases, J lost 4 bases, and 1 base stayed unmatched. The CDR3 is CASGTGNQPQHF. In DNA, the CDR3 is TGTGCCAGCGGGACAGGAAATCAGCCCCAGCATTTT.

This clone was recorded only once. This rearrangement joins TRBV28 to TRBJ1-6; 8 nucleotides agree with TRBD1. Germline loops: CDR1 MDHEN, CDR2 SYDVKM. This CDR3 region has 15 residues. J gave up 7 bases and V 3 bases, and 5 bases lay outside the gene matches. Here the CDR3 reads CASSFMDRVNSPLHF. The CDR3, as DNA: TGTGCCAGCAGTTTCATGGACAGGGTAAATTCACCCCTCCACTTT. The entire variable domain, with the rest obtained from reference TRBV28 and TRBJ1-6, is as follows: DVKVTQSSRYLVKRTGEKVFLECVQDMDHENMFWYRQDPGLGLRLIYFSYDVKMKEKGDIPEGYSVSREKKERFSLILESASTNQTSMYLCASSFMDRVNSPLHFGNGTRLTVT.

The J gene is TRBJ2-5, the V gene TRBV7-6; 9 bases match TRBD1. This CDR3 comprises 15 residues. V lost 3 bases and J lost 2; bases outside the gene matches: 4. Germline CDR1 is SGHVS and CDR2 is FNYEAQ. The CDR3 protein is CASSLDRGPQETQYF. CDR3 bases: TGTGCCAGCAGCTTGGACAGGGGCCCGCAAGAGACCCAGTACTTC.

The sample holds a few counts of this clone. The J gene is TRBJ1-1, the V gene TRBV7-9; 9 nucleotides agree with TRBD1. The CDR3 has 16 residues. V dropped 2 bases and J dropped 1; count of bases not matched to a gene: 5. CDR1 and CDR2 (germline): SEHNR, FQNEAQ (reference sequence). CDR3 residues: CASSLTDRGSNTEAFF. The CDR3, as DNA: TGTGCCAGCAGCTTAACGGACAGGGGATCGAACACTGAAGCTTTCTTT.

For the CDR3, the DNA is TGTGCCAGCAGCTTGGGTGGGGGGATTCAGGGCTATGGCTACACCTTC. It codes for CASSLGGGIQGYGYTF. This chain connects TRBV5-4 to TRBJ1-2; weak D call: TRBD1 (5 bases). The length of the CDR3 is 16 residues. Trimming took off 0 bases at V and 4 bases at J, with 16 bases between the two ends. Germline V lookup: CDR1 SGHNT, CDR2 YYREEE (reference sequence). Full variable domain (remainder filled in from reference TRBV5-4 and TRBJ1-2): ETGVTQSPTHLIKTRGQQVTLRCSSQSGHNTVSWYQQALGQGPQFIFQYYREEENGRGNFPPRFSGLQFPNYSSELNVNALELDDSALYLCASSLGGGIQGYGYTFGSGTRLTVV.

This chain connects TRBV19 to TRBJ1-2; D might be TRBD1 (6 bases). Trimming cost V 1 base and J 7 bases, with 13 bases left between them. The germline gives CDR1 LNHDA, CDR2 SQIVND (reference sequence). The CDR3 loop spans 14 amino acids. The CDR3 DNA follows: TGTGCCAGTAGTATAGCCGGCAGGGGCATTGGCTACACCTTC. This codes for CASSIAGRGIGYTF.

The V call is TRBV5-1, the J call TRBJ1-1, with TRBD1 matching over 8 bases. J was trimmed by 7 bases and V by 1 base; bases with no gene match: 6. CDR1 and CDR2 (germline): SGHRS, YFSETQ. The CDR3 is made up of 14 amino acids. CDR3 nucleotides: TGCGCCAGCAGCTTGTTGGACAGGGAAGGTGAAGCTTTCTTT. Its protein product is CASSLLDREGEAFF.

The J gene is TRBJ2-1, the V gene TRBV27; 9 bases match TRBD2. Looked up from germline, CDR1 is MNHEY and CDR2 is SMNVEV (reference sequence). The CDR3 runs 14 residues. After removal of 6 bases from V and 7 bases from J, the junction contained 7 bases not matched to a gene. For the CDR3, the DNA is TGTGCCAGCAGCTTAGCGGGGGAAGGGAATGAGCAGTTCTTC. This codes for CASSLAGEGNEQFF.

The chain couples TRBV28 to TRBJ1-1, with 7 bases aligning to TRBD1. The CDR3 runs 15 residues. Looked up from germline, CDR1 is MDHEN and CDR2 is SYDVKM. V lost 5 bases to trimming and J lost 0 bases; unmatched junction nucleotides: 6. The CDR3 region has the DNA TGTGCCAGCAGTGAGGACAGGCACATGAACACTGAAGCTTTCTTT. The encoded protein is CASSEDRHMNTEAFF.

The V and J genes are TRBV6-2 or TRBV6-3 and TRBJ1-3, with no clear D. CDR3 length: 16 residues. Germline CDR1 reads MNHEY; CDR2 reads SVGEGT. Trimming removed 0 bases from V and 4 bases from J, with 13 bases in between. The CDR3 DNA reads TGTGCCAGCAGTTACTCAATGAACAGAGCAGGAAACACCATATATTTT. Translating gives CASSYSMNRAGNTIYF.

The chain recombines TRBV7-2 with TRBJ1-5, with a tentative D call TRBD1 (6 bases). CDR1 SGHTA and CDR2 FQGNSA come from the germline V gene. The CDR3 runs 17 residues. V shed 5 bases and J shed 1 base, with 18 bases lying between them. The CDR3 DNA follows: TGTGCCAGCAGCCCCTTAGCGGGGGCCTGGAGCAATCAGCCCCAGCATTTT. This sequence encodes CASSPLAGAWSNQPQHF.

Here the CDR3 DNA reads TGTGCCAGCAGTGGCCTGGTGGACTATGGCTACACCTTC. This sequence encodes CASSGLVDYGYTF. The V and J genes are TRBV6-6 and TRBJ1-2; D gene uncertain. There are 13 residues in the CDR3. V lost 5 bases, J lost 3 bases, and 10 bases lay in between. Germline V CDR1 and CDR2: MNHNY, SVGAGI (reference sequence).

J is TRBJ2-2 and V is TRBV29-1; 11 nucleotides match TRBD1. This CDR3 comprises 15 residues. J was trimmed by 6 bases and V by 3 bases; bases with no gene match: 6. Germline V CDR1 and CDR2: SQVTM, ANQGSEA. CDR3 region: CSVDAPGQGAGELFF. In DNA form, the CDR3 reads TGCAGCGTTGACGCACCGGGACAGGGGGCCGGGGAGCTGTTTTTT.

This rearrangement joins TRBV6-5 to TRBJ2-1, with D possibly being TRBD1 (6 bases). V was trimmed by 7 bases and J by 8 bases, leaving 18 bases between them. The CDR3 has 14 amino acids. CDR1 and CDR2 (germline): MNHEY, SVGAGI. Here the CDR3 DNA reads TGTGCCAGCATAACTCCGCTCGGACAGCATGAGCAGTTCTTC. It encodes CASITPLGQHEQFF.

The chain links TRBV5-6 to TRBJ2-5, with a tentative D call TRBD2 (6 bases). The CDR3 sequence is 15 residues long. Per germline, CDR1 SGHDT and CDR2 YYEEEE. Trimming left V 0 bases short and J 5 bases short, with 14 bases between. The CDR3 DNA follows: TGTGCCAGCAGCTTGGTGGGCGGGAAAGGTGAGACCCAGTACTTC. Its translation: CASSLVGGKGETQYF. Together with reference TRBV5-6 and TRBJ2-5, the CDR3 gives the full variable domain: DAGVTQSPTHLIKTRGQQVTLRCSPKSGHDTVSWYQQALGQGPQFIFQYYEEEERQRGNFPDRFSGHQFPNYSSELNVNALLLGDSALYLCASSLVGGKGETQYFGPGTRLLVL.

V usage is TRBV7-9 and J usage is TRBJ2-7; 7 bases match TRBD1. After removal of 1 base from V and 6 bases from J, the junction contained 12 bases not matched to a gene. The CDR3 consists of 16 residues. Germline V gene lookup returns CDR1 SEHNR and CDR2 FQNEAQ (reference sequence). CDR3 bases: TGTGCCAGCAGCTTAGAGGGTTGGGACAGAGAACGCGAGCAGTACTTC. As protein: CASSLEGWDREREQYF.

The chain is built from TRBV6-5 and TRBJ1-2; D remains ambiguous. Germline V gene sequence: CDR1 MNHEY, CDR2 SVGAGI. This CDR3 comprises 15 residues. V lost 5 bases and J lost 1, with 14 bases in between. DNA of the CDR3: TGTGCCAGCAGTCCGGACGGAGGCGTTAACTATGGCTACACCTTC. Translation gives CASSPDGGVNYGYTF.

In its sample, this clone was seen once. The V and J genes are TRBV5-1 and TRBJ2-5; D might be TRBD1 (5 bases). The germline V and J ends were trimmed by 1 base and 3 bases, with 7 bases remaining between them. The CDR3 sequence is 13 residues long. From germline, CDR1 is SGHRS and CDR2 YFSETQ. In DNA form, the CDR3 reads TGCGCCAGCAGCTTGATCAGGGAAGAGACCCAGTACTTC. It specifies CASSLIREETQYF.

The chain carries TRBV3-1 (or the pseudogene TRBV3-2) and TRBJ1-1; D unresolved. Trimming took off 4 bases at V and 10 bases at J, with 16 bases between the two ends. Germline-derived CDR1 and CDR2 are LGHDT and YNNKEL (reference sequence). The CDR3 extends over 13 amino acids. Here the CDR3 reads CASSLRDGSGAFF. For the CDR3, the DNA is TGTGCCAGCAGCCTACGGGATGGCAGTGGAGCTTTCTTT.

DNA for the CDR3: TGCGCCAGCAGTGAGTTCCAGGGTTTAGGCTACACCTTC. Protein: CASSEFQGLGYTF. V usage is TRBV10-2 and J usage is TRBJ1-2, with a tentative D call TRBD1 (5 bases). Looked up from germline, CDR1 is WSHSY and CDR2 is SAAADI. This CDR3 spans 13 amino acids. V lost 1 base and J 8 bases, leaving 11 bases between the germline ends.